Each of the 17 T cell receptor beta chains below was sequenced from the same sample in a study of tumor-infiltrating lymphocytes in oesophageal squamous cell carcinoma. From the PCR reads, TCRdb called clonotypes with MiXCR, one entry per CDR3 protein. The sample contains around 12,000 distinct CDR3 sequences, more than 45% of which appear only once. The source material was esophageal tumor tissue. The receptors here all came from a female donor with esophageal squamous cell carcinoma.

The J gene is TRBJ2-1, the V gene TRBV7-2, with D tentatively TRBD2 (5 bases). TRBJ2-7 matches the DNA end more closely, so the J call is doubtful. The CDR3 contains 15 residues. Per germline, CDR1 SGHTA and CDR2 FQGNSA. The CDR3 reads CASSLVGGSFNEQYF. DNA for the CDR3: TGTGCCAGCAGCTTAGTGGGCGGGTCCTTTAATGAGCAGTACTTC.

In this sample, this clonotype is medium-sized (0.01 to 0.1%). The V call is TRBV28, the J call TRBJ1-2; unclear D gene. Between the trimmed V and J ends, which lost 2 bases and 1 base, there was a span of 14 bases. CDR1 and CDR2 (germline): MDHEN, SYDVKM. CDR3 length: 16 amino acids. This CDR3 reads CASSLGGGNLNYGYTF. DNA of the CDR3: TGTGCCAGCAGTTTAGGTGGAGGGAATCTTAACTATGGCTACACCTTC.

A few counts support this clonotype. The chain is built from TRBV12-3 or TRBV12-4 and TRBJ2-1; unclear D gene. The J call may be in error: the DNA end matches TRBJ2-7 better. CDR3 length: 12 residues. This chain's CDR3 is CASSKRSYEQYF. In DNA, the CDR3 is TGTGCCAGCAGTAAAAGGTCCTACGAGCAGTACTTC.

J is TRBJ1-1 and V is TRBV27; 7 nucleotides agree with TRBD1. The CDR3 is 15 residues long. Trimming cost V 8 bases and J 0 bases; bases outside gene matches: 9. The V gene's germline CDR1 is MNHEY and CDR2 SMNVEV (reference sequence). The CDR3 region has the DNA TGTGCCAGCGTACCGGGGACAGCCATGAACACTGAAGCTTTCTTT. Protein product: CASVPGTAMNTEAFF.

This clonotype was seen a handful of times. The DNA of the CDR3 is TGTGCCAGCACGGGGAGAATACTAGCGGGAGCTGGCGAGCAGTACTTC. Protein sequence: CASTGRILAGAGEQYF. The chain combines TRBV6-1 with TRBJ2-7; 11 nucleotides line up with TRBD2. V lost 7 bases, J lost 6 bases, and 14 bases stayed unmatched. CDR1 is MNHNS and CDR2 is SASEGT in the germline V gene. CDR3 length equals 16 residues.

This chain connects TRBV12-3 or TRBV12-4 to TRBJ1-3; no clear D. Trimming removed 6 bases from V and 0 bases from J, with 15 bases in between. The CDR3 runs 16 residues. CDR3 DNA sequence: TGTGCCAGCAGCCCCCCCGGAATACGCTCTGGAAACACCATATATTTT. Translating gives CASSPPGIRSGNTIYF.

The CDR3 DNA reads as TGTGCCAGCAGCTTATTAAGGACGGGAGGAGAGACCCAGTACTTC. Protein: CASSLLRTGGETQYF. The genes are TRBV7-8 and TRBJ2-7; 7 nucleotides align to TRBD2. The last part of the DNA fits TRBJ2-5 better; the J call may be wrong. The germline gives CDR1 SGHVS, CDR2 FQNEAQ. The CDR3 totals 15 residues.

This clonotype turned up a few times. This chain joins TRBV7-3 and TRBJ2-5; maybe TRBD1 (6 bases). The J call may be faulty, since TRBJ2-7 better matches the DNA end. There are 14 residues in the CDR3. Looked up from germline, CDR1 is SGHTA and CDR2 is FQGTGA. Written as DNA, the CDR3 is TGTGCCCACCGAGGGGGACCGCACTCCTACGAGCAGTACTTC. Translating gives CAHRGGPHSYEQYF.

The rearrangement joins TRBV27 to TRBJ1-1; D is unclear. V was cut by 6 bases and J by 7 bases, with 12 bases left in between. From germline, CDR1 is MNHEY and CDR2 SMNVEV (reference sequence). The CDR3 covers 12 residues. This CDR3 reads CASSHLGGEAFF. For the CDR3, the DNA is TGTGCCAGCAGCCATTTAGGCGGTGAAGCTTTCTTT.

This clonotype was observed at least ten times. V usage is TRBV7-9 and J usage is TRBJ2-7; D gene ambiguous. Germline V gene sequence: CDR1 SEHNR, CDR2 FQNEAQ (reference sequence). Trimming left V 3 bases short and J 1 base short, with 7 bases between. CDR3 length: 13 amino acids. For the CDR3, the DNA is TGTGCCAGCAGCTTTCCGGAATCCTACGAGCAGTACTTC. The encoded protein is CASSFPESYEQYF.

This clonotype was counted many times. The chain couples TRBV12-3 or TRBV12-4 to TRBJ1-3; D not resolved. V lost 3 bases, J lost 2 bases, and 14 bases lay in between. The CDR3 loop spans 16 amino acids. As DNA, the CDR3 is TGTGCCAGCAGTTTTGGTTCAAACCGGGCTGGAAACACCATATATTTT. This codes for CASSFGSNRAGNTIYF.

This clonotype qualifies as medium-sized (0.01 to 0.1%). This may be a read error, as it is one base from a much larger clone. The chain combines TRBV27 with TRBJ2-5; 7 positions match TRBD1. CDR1 is MNHEY and CDR2 is SMNVEV in the germline V gene (reference sequence). Trimming cost V 6 bases and J 11 bases; bases outside gene matches: 21. The CDR3 sequence is 16 residues long. CDR3 amino acids: CASSLGGQAFYNEQYF. DNA for the CDR3: TGTGCCAGCAGCCTAGGAGGACAGGCGTTCTACAATGAGCAGTACTTC.

CDR3 sequence (DNA): TGTGCCAGCAGCCCCGGAAATACGCCATACACCGGGGAGCTGTTTTTT. Its translation is CASSPGNTPYTGELFF. V and J are TRBV7-3 and TRBJ1-1; D unclear. The J call is in doubt because the DNA end fits TRBJ2-2 better. The CDR3 extends over 16 amino acids. The V gene's germline CDR1 is SGHTA and CDR2 FQGTGA.

Remarks on this clonotype: One end of the junction does not line up with germline, which may come from a read error. This chain connects TRBV11-2 to TRBJ2-3; D possibly corresponds to TRBD1 (6 bases). With the DNA end fitting TRBJ2-5 better, the J assignment may be wrong. The CDR3 is 15 residues long. Germline lookup yields CDR1 SGHAT and CDR2 FQNNGV. CDR3 sequence reads: CASTLGWTARETQYF. In DNA, the CDR3 is TGTGCCAGCACCTTAGGGTGGACAGCTCGAGAGACCCAGTACTTC.

Turning to this clonotype: One end of the junction varies from germline; a read error may be responsible. V and J are TRBV6-2 or TRBV6-3 and TRBJ2-1, with 7 bases that match TRBD1. The germline V gene encodes CDR1 MNHEY and CDR2 SVGEGT. The CDR3 has 14 amino acids. The CDR3 protein is CASGRGTAAYEQYF. For the CDR3, the DNA is TGTGCCAGCGGAAGAGGGACAGCGGCGTACGAGCAATACTTC.

Here the CDR3 reads CASSFLGEDEQFF. The DNA of the CDR3 is TGTGCCAGCAGCTTCTTAGGGGAGGATGAGCAGTTCTTC. The chain joins TRBV7-3 to TRBJ2-1, with D possibly being TRBD2 (6 bases). Germline CDR1 SGHTA, CDR2 FQGTGA. There are 13 residues in the CDR3. V lost 3 bases and J lost 8, with 11 bases in between.

This chain links TRBV7-3 with TRBJ2-3; 8 bases fit TRBD2. The CDR3 runs 15 residues. After removal of 5 bases from V and 4 bases from J, the junction contained 8 bases not matched to a gene. The germline V gene has CDR1 SGHTA and CDR2 FQGTGA. The CDR3 nucleotides read TGTGCCAGCAGCCCAATAGCGGGGTGGGCAGATACGCAGTATTTT. Its protein product is CASSPIAGWADTQYF.